This T cell receptor (beta chain) came from a study of cytomegalovirus exposure and HLA in healthy donors. This clone was counted between two and nine times. Its antigen is still unknown. PCR was performed using 60 Vbeta and 13 Jbeta primers. Only in-frame clones appear in the TCRdb table, and some are missing; sequencing was by immunoSEQ multiplex PCR. The sample shows around 160,000 clones, approximately 80% of them seen only once. Trimming removed 4 bases at V and 0 bases at J, with 8 bases between. Germline lookup yields CDR1 SGHRS and CDR2 YFSETQ. CDR3 length: 13 residues. Whole-study findings and limits: Cytomegalovirus association was listed for 150 or so TCR beta chains.

The sequencing input was PBMCs. The gene calls are TRBV5-1 and TRBJ2-7; a possible D gene is TRBD1 (6 bases). This TCR was sampled from a man aged 45-60 years in good health and CMV-seropositive. CDR3 amino acids: CASSEDSSYEQYF. The CDR3 nucleotides are TGCGCCAGCAGCGAGGACAGCTCCTACGAGCAGTACTTC.